This TCR beta chain was sequenced in a study of regulatory T cells in long-lasting Graves disease. This clonotype was seen repeatedly, ten times or more. The authors built TCR beta libraries using iRepertoire HTBI primers and Arm-PCR of CDR3 regions. TCRdb called the multiplex PCR reads again in MiXCR, with one record for every CDR3 protein. Here the sample spans 500,000 or so distinct CDR3 sequences, about a sixth being singletons. CDR1 is SGHRS, CDR2 YFSETQ, per germline. Trimming took 0 bases from V and 3 from J, leaving 9 bases between them. This CDR3 has 14 residues. Time point noted: newly diagnosed GD, antithyroid drugs for less than 3 months. There was RNA extracted from PBMCs, and the TCR library was made from it. This sample also belongs to another study, concerning T cells in Graves' hyperthyroidism and ophthalmopathy.

Source: peripheral blood mononuclear cells (PBMCs), taken at new diagnosis, from a patient treated with antithyroid drugs. J is TRBJ1-2 and V is TRBV5-1; a weak D match, TRBD1 (5 bases). This TCR was sampled from a man aged 35 to 55 with Graves disease. CDR3 nucleotide sequence: TGCGCCAGCAGCTTGGCCAAGGGGTACTATGGCTACACCTTC. This translates into CASSLAKGYYGYTF. Combining the CDR3 with reference TRBV5-1 and TRBJ1-2 gives the whole variable domain KAGVTQTPRYLIKTRGQQVTLSCSPISGHRSVSWYQQTPGQGLQFLFEYFSETQRNKGNFPGRFSGRQFSNSRSEMNVSTLELGDSALYLCASSLAKGYYGYTFGSGTRLTVV.